These 8 T cell receptor beta chains share one sample of origin, sequenced in a study of beta chain features in type 1 diabetes. Expressed TCRB transcripts were sequenced because the entire RNA isolate underwent reverse transcription. The repertoire was sequenced with immunoSEQ multiplex PCR; TCRdb's copy has only in-frame clones and lacks some. This sample has about 930,000 clones, with 17% found just once. Input material: naive CD4+ T cells from blood. The origin of the receptors is a young woman in good health.

This clone was recorded a few times. The rearrangement links TRBV7-9 to TRBJ2-5; tentative D call: TRBD1 (6 bases). CDR1 is SEHNR and CDR2 is FQNEAQ in the germline V gene (reference sequence). The CDR3 runs to 15 residues. V was cut by 4 bases and J by 4 bases, with 16 bases left in between. The DNA of the CDR3 is TGTGCCAGCAGCTCCACGACAGGAGGTGTAGAGACCCAGTACTTC. Translating gives CASSSTTGGVETQYF.

The chain couples TRBV9 to TRBJ2-3; TRBD1 agrees at 9 bases. Trimming cost V 4 bases and J 2 bases; bases outside gene matches: 8. Germline-derived CDR1 and CDR2 are SGDLS and YYNGEE. This CDR3 is built from 16 residues. The CDR3 reads CASSPRGQGLTDTQYF. The DNA for the CDR3 is TGTGCCAGCAGCCCCCGGGGACAGGGTCTCACAGATACGCAGTATTTT. The full variable domain, completed using reference TRBV9 and TRBJ2-3, is DSGVTQTPKHLITATGQRVTLRCSPRSGDLSVYWYQQSLDQGLQFLIQYYNGEERAKGNILERFSAQQFPDLHSELNLSSLELGDSALYFCASSPRGQGLTDTQYFGPGTRLTVL.

The chain couples TRBV27 to TRBJ2-7, with TRBD2 as a possible D gene (5 bases). The CDR3 runs 13 residues. V lost 6 bases, J lost 7 bases, and 16 bases lay in between. Germline V lookup: CDR1 MNHEY, CDR2 SMNVEV (reference sequence). The CDR3 sequence: CASSGRRSGEQYF. The CDR3 region has the DNA TGTGCCAGCAGCGGCAGGAGGTCGGGAGAGCAGTACTTC.

This clone was detected a few times. The chain is built from TRBV6-5 and TRBJ1-6; no clear D gene. V was cut by 7 bases and J by 9 bases, with 13 bases left in between. The CDR3 sequence is 13 residues long. Germline V gene lookup returns CDR1 MNHEY and CDR2 SVGAGI. The CDR3 loop reads CASTGFYGSPLHF. DNA for the CDR3: TGTGCCAGCACGGGATTTTACGGTTCACCCCTCCACTTT.

This chain uses TRBV27 with TRBJ1-1; D unresolved. This CDR3 spans 13 amino acids. V lost 5 bases and J 7 bases, leaving 14 bases between the germline ends. Per germline, CDR1 MNHEY and CDR2 SMNVEV (reference sequence). CDR3 loop: CASSPRVPIEAFF. CDR3 DNA: TGTGCCAGCAGTCCGAGAGTGCCGATTGAAGCTTTCTTT.

J is TRBJ1-2 and V is TRBV28, with TRBD1 identical over 9 bases. This CDR3 is built from 14 residues. V gave up 7 bases and J gave up 2 bases; unmatched junction bases: 5. Germline CDR1 and CDR2: MDHEN and SYDVKM. In DNA, the CDR3 is TGTGCCAGCACAGGGACAGGGACCAACTATGGCTACACCTTC. It yields the protein CASTGTGTNYGYTF.

V is TRBV14 and J is TRBJ2-7, with 9 positions matching TRBD2. Losses at the gene ends were 0 bases for V and 5 bases for J; bases not matched to a gene: 8. Germline lookup yields CDR1 SGHDN and CDR2 FVKESK. The CDR3 contains 16 residues. The CDR3 DNA reads TGTGCCAGCAGCCAAGACAGGCTAGCGGGAATTCACGAGCAGTACTTC. Its translation: CASSQDRLAGIHEQYF.

This clone was detected a few times. The chain combines TRBV9 with TRBJ2-3, with D possibly being TRBD1 or TRBD2 (6 bases each). The CDR3 is 17 amino acids. Germline assignment: CDR1 SGDLS and CDR2 YYNGEE. V lost 4 bases, J lost 4 bases, and 22 bases lay in between. The CDR3 region is CASSSRPLTRGADTQYF. The CDR3 nucleotides are TGTGCCAGCAGCTCCCGCCCGCTGACTAGGGGGGCAGATACGCAGTATTTT. The full variable domain, in which reference TRBV9 and TRBJ2-3 provide the parts outside the CDR3, is DSGVTQTPKHLITATGQRVTLRCSPRSGDLSVYWYQQSLDQGLQFLIQYYNGEERAKGNILERFSAQQFPDLHSELNLSSLELGDSALYFCASSSRPLTRGADTQYFGPGTRLTVL.